This is a list of T cell receptor beta chains from one sample in a study of T cells in narcolepsy. TCRdb's table, derived via immunoSEQ multiplex PCR, lists solely in-frame clones and lacks some. Among 15,000 to 17,000 clones listed, about 85% were seen once. The sample comprised memory (CD45RA-) CD4+ T cells from blood. These receptors were obtained from a human donor in good health. Both conserved end residues are part of each CDR3. Each record gives: J gene, CDR3 length, clone size, V gene, D gene, CDR3 DNA, CDR3 protein. D genes are given only for firm matches. Size is stated for part of the rows, as once, few or many counts, or as a class when the clone is expanded.

J: TRBJ2-3
length: 16
size: NA
V: TRBV7-9
D: TRBD1
DNA: TGTGCCAGCAGCTTCAAGGACAGGACCAGCACAGATACGCAGTATTTT
CDR3: CASSFKDRTSTDTQYF

J: TRBJ1-2
length: 14
size: NA
V: TRBV27
D: NA
DNA: TGTGCCAGCAGTTTCGGGCGGCCCCCACCGGGCTACACCTTC
CDR3: CASSFGRPPPGYTF

J: TRBJ1-1
length: 14
size: NA
V: TRBV9
D: NA
DNA: TGTGCCAGCAGCGAAGGTAACAGAGGCACTGAAGCTTTCTTT
CDR3: CASSEGNRGTEAFF

J: TRBJ2-5
length: 16
size: NA
V: TRBV11-3
D: TRBD2
DNA: TGTGCCAGCAGCTTAGGGGCGGCGGGAGGGGTTGAGACCCAGTACTTC
CDR3: CASSLGAAGGVETQYF

J: TRBJ1-5
length: 18
size: NA
V: TRBV10-3
D: TRBD1
DNA: TGTGCCATCAGTGAGTCAATGGGAGGGACAGGGGGTAATCAGCCCCAGCATTTT
CDR3: CAISESMGGTGGNQPQHF

J: TRBJ2-3
length: 13
size: few
V: TRBV6-6
D: NA
DNA: TGTGCCAGCATGGACCTCCTCGGAGATACGCAGTATTTT
CDR3: CASMDLLGDTQYF

J: TRBJ2-1
length: 12
size: NA
V: TRBV7-2
D: NA
DNA: TGTGCCAGCAGCGCCGTTAGATCTGAGCAGTTCTTC
CDR3: CASSAVRSEQFF

J: TRBJ1-2
length: 15
size: NA
V: TRBV4-1
D: TRBD1
DNA: TGCGCCAGCAGCCCTTCTGGGACAGGGGACTATGGCCACACCTTC
CDR3: CASSPSGTGDYGHTF

J: TRBJ1-2
length: 13
size: NA
V: TRBV29-1
D: NA
DNA: TGCAGCGTCGAAACAGGGATTGGAAACGGCTACACCTTC
CDR3: CSVETGIGNGYTF

J: TRBJ1-2
length: 14
size: NA
V: TRBV19
D: NA
DNA: TGTGCCAGTAGTATAGCAGGGCCCCACTATGGCTACACCTTC
CDR3: CASSIAGPHYGYTF

J: TRBJ2-5
length: 16
size: NA
V: TRBV2
D: TRBD2
DNA: TGTGCCAGCAAGGGAGTCAACGGGCTAGCGGTAGAGACCCAGTACTTC
CDR3: CASKGVNGLAVETQYF

J: TRBJ2-7
length: 11
size: NA
V: TRBV7-8
D: NA
DNA: TGTGCCAGCACCGATTTAGACGAGCAGTACTTC
CDR3: CASTDLDEQYF

J: TRBJ1-2
length: 13
size: NA
V: TRBV2
D: TRBD1
DNA: TGTGCCAGCAGTGGGACAGGAAACTATGGCTACACCTTC
CDR3: CASSGTGNYGYTF

J: TRBJ1-1
length: 16
size: few
V: TRBV7-6
D: NA
DNA: TGTGCCAGCAGCGCGGACTTGGCAGGGGCGAACACTGAAGCTTTCTTT
CDR3: CASSADLAGANTEAFF

J: TRBJ2-3
length: 14
size: NA
V: TRBV1
D: NA
DNA: TGCACCGCGGGCAAGCGCGCACAGGGGGATACGCAGTATTTT
CDR3: CTAGKRAQGDTQYF

J: TRBJ1-1
length: 14
size: NA
V: TRBV19
D: NA
DNA: TGTGCCAGTTGTGGGACGATATTGAACACTGAAGCTTTCTTT
CDR3: CASCGTILNTEAFF

J: TRBJ2-1
length: 17
size: once
V: TRBV7-6
D: TRBD2
DNA: TGTGCCAGCAGCTTAGTTCTAGCGGGGGGCCTTACAACTGAGCAGTTCTTC
CDR3: CASSLVLAGGLTTEQFF

J: TRBJ1-2
length: 14
size: NA
V: TRBV11-2
D: NA
DNA: TGTGCCAGCAGCATCCTAACGGACAGCTATGGCTACACCTTC
CDR3: CASSILTDSYGYTF

J: TRBJ2-3
length: 15
size: NA
V: TRBV14
D: NA
DNA: TGTGCCAGCAGCAGCGGTGGGACGAACACAGATACGCAGTATTTT
CDR3: CASSSGGTNTDTQYF

J: TRBJ1-2
length: 12
size: once
V: TRBV30
D: NA
DNA: TGTGCCTGGACTATAGGGGGGAATGGCTACACCTTC
CDR3: CAWTIGGNGYTF

J: TRBJ2-1
length: 15
size: once
V: TRBV29-1
D: TRBD2
DNA: TGCAGCGGATCCCGACGGCTAGCGGGATACAATGAGCAGTTCTTC
CDR3: CSGSRRLAGYNEQFF

J: TRBJ2-1
length: 15
size: NA
V: TRBV19
D: NA
DNA: TGTGCCAGTAGTATAGATGAACTAGTCTACAATGAGCAGTTCTTC
CDR3: CASSIDELVYNEQFF

J: TRBJ1-1
length: 14
size: NA
V: TRBV7-6
D: TRBD1
DNA: TGTGCCAGCAGCTTAGGAGGGGGCGGGACTGAAGCTTTCTTT
CDR3: CASSLGGGGTEAFF

J: TRBJ2-3
length: 15
size: NA
V: TRBV11-2
D: NA
DNA: TGTGCCAGCAGCCCTATCTCCTTCCTCACAGATACGCAGTATTTT
CDR3: CASSPISFLTDTQYF

J: TRBJ1-2
length: 13
size: NA
V: TRBV7-9
D: NA
DNA: TGTGCCAGCAGCTTAGACAGTCTCTATGGCTACACCTTC
CDR3: CASSLDSLYGYTF

J: TRBJ1-2
length: 12
size: NA
V: TRBV7-9
D: NA
DNA: TGTGCCAGCAGCTTAGTGGCCGATGGCTACACCTTC
CDR3: CASSLVADGYTF

J: TRBJ1-5
length: 14
size: NA
V: TRBV4-1
D: NA
DNA: TGCGCCAGCAGCCAAGAATATGAGAGACAGCCCCAGCATTTT
CDR3: CASSQEYERQPQHF

J: TRBJ2-3
length: 15
size: NA
V: TRBV1
D: NA
DNA: TGCACCAGCAGCCAAGACCCTGGGCTGGGCTCATTTCGGTATTTT
CDR3: CTSSQDPGLGSFRYF

J: TRBJ1-4
length: 15
size: NA
V: TRBV18
D: NA
DNA: TGTGCCAGCTCACCGTCCAGGAGGTCTAATGAAAAACTGTTTTTT
CDR3: CASSPSRRSNEKLFF

J: TRBJ2-1
length: 17
size: NA
V: TRBV5-1
D: NA
DNA: TGCGCCAGCAGCCCCACCGAAGGGACTGGGAAATACAATGAGCAGTTCTTC
CDR3: CASSPTEGTGKYNEQFF

J: TRBJ2-1
length: 12
size: NA
V: TRBV18
D: NA
DNA: TGTGCCAGCTCACCAATGTCCAATGAGCAGTTCTTC
CDR3: CASSPMSNEQFF

J: TRBJ2-7
length: 12
size: NA
V: TRBV7-2
D: NA
DNA: TGTGCCAGCAGCTTAGTTAACTACGAGCAGTACTTC
CDR3: CASSLVNYEQYF

J: TRBJ2-1
length: 15
size: NA
V: TRBV5-5
D: TRBD2
DNA: TGTGCCAGCAGCTTGGTGGGGCAGGGAGGGAATGAGCAGTTCTTC
CDR3: CASSLVGQGGNEQFF

J: TRBJ2-3
length: 16
size: NA
V: TRBV15
D: TRBD1
DNA: TGTGCCACCAGCACCCTGGACAGGAGCTTCACAGATACGCAGTATTTT
CDR3: CATSTLDRSFTDTQYF

J: TRBJ2-3
length: 15
size: NA
V: TRBV19
D: TRBD1
DNA: TGTGCCAGCTCCGTTACAGGGGGGTCCACAGATACGCAGTATTTT
CDR3: CASSVTGGSTDTQYF

J: TRBJ2-2
length: 12
size: NA
V: TRBV18
D: NA
DNA: TGTGCCAGCTCACCCAGAACCGGGGAGCTGTTTTTT
CDR3: CASSPRTGELFF

J: TRBJ2-7
length: 12
size: NA
V: TRBV5-1
D: NA
DNA: TGCGCCAGCAGTCGGGATTCCTACGAGCAGTACTTC
CDR3: CASSRDSYEQYF

J: TRBJ1-1
length: 17
size: NA
V: TRBV5-1
D: TRBD1
DNA: TGCGCCAGCAGCTTGGCCGGCAGCCCCCAGGGGGACACTGAAGCTTTCTTT
CDR3: CASSLAGSPQGDTEAFF

J: TRBJ1-2
length: 12
size: NA
V: TRBV5-5
D: NA
DNA: TGTGCCAGCGGCGGAACCCTCTATGGCTACACCTTC
CDR3: CASGGTLYGYTF

J: TRBJ2-1
length: 12
size: NA
V: TRBV6-5
D: NA
DNA: TGTGCCAGCAGAGACGGTTACAATGAGCAGTTCTTC
CDR3: CASRDGYNEQFF

J: TRBJ1-5
length: 14
size: NA
V: TRBV6-1
D: NA
DNA: TGTGCCAGCAGTGAAGCTCTAAGGAAACAGCCCCAGCATTTT
CDR3: CASSEALRKQPQHF

J: TRBJ1-5
length: 15
size: NA
V: TRBV28
D: NA
DNA: TGTGCCAGCAGTTTTTCAGGGGCCCCCAATCAGCCCCAGCATTTT
CDR3: CASSFSGAPNQPQHF

J: TRBJ1-2
length: 14
size: NA
V: TRBV18
D: TRBD1
DNA: TGTGCCAGCTCACACCGGACAGGGGGATATGGCTACACCTTC
CDR3: CASSHRTGGYGYTF

J: TRBJ2-3
length: 14
size: NA
V: TRBV6-1
D: NA
DNA: TGTGCCAGCAGTGTTGGGCACCGCACAGATACGCAGTATTTT
CDR3: CASSVGHRTDTQYF

J: TRBJ2-1
length: 13
size: NA
V: TRBV7-6
D: NA
DNA: TGTGCCAGCAGCCCCCAAGGGCCCAATGAGCAGTTCTTC
CDR3: CASSPQGPNEQFF